Below, 9 T cell receptor beta chains from the same sample are listed, as sequenced in a study of T cells during gluten challenge in celiac disease. Paired single-cell TRA and TRB sequences were amplified by three nested PCRs with multiplexed primers. TCRdb reprocessed the single-cell sequencing reads via MiXCR and lists one record per CDR3 protein. The repertoire holds several hundred distinct CDR3 sequences, with around 41% as singletons. Lineage-negative, tetramer-binding CD3+ CD4+ cells lacking CD45RA and CD62L but expressing integrin beta7 were gated. This material consisted of gluten-specific CD4+ T cells sorted from blood using tetramers, taken at baseline or on day 6, 14 or 28 of gluten challenge (not recorded which). Receptor source: a female donor with celiac disease.

This clonotype is labeled hyperexpanded (1% or more). The chain uses TRBV29-1 and TRBJ2-5; the D gene is possibly TRBD1 (6 bases). V was trimmed by 7 bases and J by 5 bases, leaving 14 bases between them. In germline, CDR1 is SQVTM, CDR2 ANQGSEA. This CDR3 comprises 12 residues. CDR3: CSADTGSETQYF. The CDR3 nucleotides are TGCAGCGCCGATACAGGGTCGGAGACCCAGTACTTC.

This chain links TRBV4-3 with TRBJ2-3; 8 nucleotides agree with TRBD2. V lost 1 base to trimming and J lost 5 bases; unmatched junction nucleotides: 14. The CDR3 consists of 18 residues. Looked up from germline, CDR1 is LGHNA and CDR2 is YSLEER. CDR3 nucleotide sequence: TGCGCCAGCAGCCAAGCGGTCGGGGGGGCCTTGTATGGAGATACGCAGTATTTT. The encoded protein is CASSQAVGGALYGDTQYF.

V usage is TRBV7-3 and J usage is TRBJ1-1; 7 bases are a match to TRBD1. Germline trimming cut 5 bases from V and 7 bases from J; bases unmatched to any gene: 7. Germline values: CDR1 SGHTA, CDR2 FQGTGA. The CDR3 covers 13 residues. CDR3 in DNA: TGTGCCAGCAGCGTCACACAGGGGTTTGAAGCTTTCTTT. Its translation is CASSVTQGFEAFF.

This chain uses TRBV4-1 with TRBJ2-5; the match to TRBD1 covers 10 bases. V was clipped by 2 bases and J by 4 bases; unmatched bases: 4. The CDR3 length is 15 residues. From germline, CDR1 is MGHRA and CDR2 YSYEKL. The CDR3 DNA sequence: TGCGCCAGCAGCCAAAATGGACAGGGGGGAGAGACCCAGTACTTC. It is translated as CASSQNGQGGETQYF.

This clonotype is categorized as hyperexpanded (1% or more). This chain connects TRBV29-1 to TRBJ2-3, with D perhaps TRBD2 (6 bases). The CDR3 consists of 14 residues. V lost 6 bases and J lost 0, with 13 bases in between. The germline gives CDR1 SQVTM, CDR2 ANQGSEA. The CDR3 nucleotides are TGCAGCGTGGCGACTAGTTGGAGCACAGATACGCAGTATTTT. As protein: CSVATSWSTDTQYF.

The J gene is TRBJ2-7, the V gene TRBV4-2, with D perhaps TRBD1 or TRBD2 (7 bases each). CDR1 is LGHNA and CDR2 is YNFKEQ in the germline V gene. There are 13 residues in the CDR3. The V end was cut by 4 bases, the J end by 7 bases, with 14 bases between. CDR3 region: CASSPYRGGEQYF. In DNA form, the CDR3 reads TGTGCCAGCAGCCCGTACAGGGGAGGGGAGCAGTACTTC.

The J gene is TRBJ2-3, the V gene TRBV6-2 or TRBV6-3; D is ambiguous. This CDR3 is 17 amino acids long. Deletions cut 5 bases from V and 0 bases from J, with 18 bases between. Germline V lookup: CDR1 MNHEY, CDR2 SVGEGT. CDR3 region: CASSPQIWVSSTDTQYF. The CDR3 DNA is TGTGCCAGCAGTCCCCAAATTTGGGTTTCTAGCACAGATACGCAGTATTTT.

Ten or more counts support this clonotype. V usage is TRBV29-1 and J usage is TRBJ1-6; D remains ambiguous. Trimming stripped 2 bases from V and 12 bases from J, with 14 bases between. CDR1 is SQVTM, CDR2 ANQGSEA, per germline. The CDR3 totals 13 residues. CDR3 protein: CSVETGLEGPLHF. CDR3 sequence (DNA): TGCAGCGTTGAAACCGGGCTTGAGGGACCCCTCCACTTT.

The table lists this clonotype with a few counts. The rearrangement uses TRBV3-1 and TRBJ2-1, with 8 bases identical to TRBD1. The CDR3 is 13 amino acids. In germline, CDR1 is LGHDT, CDR2 YNNKEL (reference sequence). V gave up 5 bases and J gave up 7 bases; unmatched junction bases: 4. This CDR3 reads CASSYYRGNEQFF. CDR3 DNA: TGTGCCAGCAGCTATTACAGGGGGAATGAGCAGTTCTTC.